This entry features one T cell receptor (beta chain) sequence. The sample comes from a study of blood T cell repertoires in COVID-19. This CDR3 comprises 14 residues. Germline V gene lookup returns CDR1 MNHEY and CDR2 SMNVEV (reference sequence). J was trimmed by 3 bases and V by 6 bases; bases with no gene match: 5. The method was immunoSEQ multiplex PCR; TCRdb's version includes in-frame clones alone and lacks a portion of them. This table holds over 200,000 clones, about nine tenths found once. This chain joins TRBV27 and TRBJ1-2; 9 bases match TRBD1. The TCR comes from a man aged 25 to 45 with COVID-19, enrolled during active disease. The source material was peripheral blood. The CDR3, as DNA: TGTGCCAGCAGCTACAGGACAGGGGACTATGGCTACACCTTC. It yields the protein CASSYRTGDYGYTF.